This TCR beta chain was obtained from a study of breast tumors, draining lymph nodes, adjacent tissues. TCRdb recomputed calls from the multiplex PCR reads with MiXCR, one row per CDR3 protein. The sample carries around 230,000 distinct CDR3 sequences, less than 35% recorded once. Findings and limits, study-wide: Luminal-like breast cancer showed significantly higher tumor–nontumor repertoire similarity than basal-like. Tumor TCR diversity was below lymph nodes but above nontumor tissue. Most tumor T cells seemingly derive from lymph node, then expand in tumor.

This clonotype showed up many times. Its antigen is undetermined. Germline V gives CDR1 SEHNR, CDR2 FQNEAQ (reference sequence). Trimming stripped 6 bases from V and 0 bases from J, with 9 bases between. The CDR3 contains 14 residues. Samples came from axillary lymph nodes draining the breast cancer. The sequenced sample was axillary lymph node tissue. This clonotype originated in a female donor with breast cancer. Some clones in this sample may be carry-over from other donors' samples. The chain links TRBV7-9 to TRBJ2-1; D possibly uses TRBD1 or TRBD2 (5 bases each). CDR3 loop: CASRGLASYNEQFF. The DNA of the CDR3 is TGTGCCAGCAGGGGGCTAGCCTCCTACAATGAGCAGTTCTTC.